These 32 T cell receptor beta chains came from one sample sequenced in a study of T cell repertoires in cytomegalovirus infection. TCRdb called the reads again in MiXCR, with one record for every CDR3 protein. The table includes under 250,000 distinct CDR3 sequences, roughly 6.5% detected once. The sequencing input was PBMCs. Receptor source: a human donor in good health (CMV status not recorded). Some clones in this sample may be carry-over from other donors' samples.

This sequence joins TRBV7-8 and TRBJ2-7; the match to TRBD1 covers 9 bases. The CDR3 has 16 residues. Germline V gene lookup returns CDR1 SGHVS and CDR2 FQNEAQ. Trimming took 5 bases from V and 4 from J; bases not matched to a gene: 12. CDR3 sequence reads: CASSQGVQGAKYEQYF. The CDR3 DNA is TGTGCCAGCAGCCAGGGGGTACAGGGGGCTAAGTACGAGCAGTACTTC.

This clonotype was seen a handful of times. The chain carries TRBV4-3 and TRBJ1-1; 7 bases agree with TRBD1. Germline CDR1 and CDR2: LGHNA and YSLEER. J was trimmed by 4 bases and V by 0 bases; bases with no gene match: 8. The CDR3 contains 16 residues. The CDR3 region has the DNA TGCGCCAGCAGCCAAGATCGTGGGACAGTGAGCACTGAAGCTTTCTTT. Encoded protein: CASSQDRGTVSTEAFF.

Ten or more counts support this clonotype. The rearrangement joins TRBV10-3 to TRBJ1-2; D uncertain. CDR1 ENHRY and CDR2 SYGVKD come from the germline V gene. Trimming removed 0 bases from V and 6 bases from J, with 17 bases in between. This CDR3 has 16 amino acids. The CDR3 protein is CAISESKGTPFNGYTF. CDR3 sequence (DNA): TGTGCCATCAGTGAGTCGAAAGGAACTCCCTTTAATGGCTACACCTTC.

This clonotype was counted only a few times. The chain has TRBV2 and TRBJ2-3, with D perhaps TRBD2 (5 bases). Germline CDR1 SNHLY, CDR2 FYNNEI. The germline V and J ends were trimmed by 4 bases and 2 bases, with 16 bases remaining between them. The CDR3 consists of 16 residues. CDR3 nucleotide sequence: TGTGCCAGCAGTGTTTCAGGACGGGATTTCACAGATACGCAGTATTTT. This translates into CASSVSGRDFTDTQYF.

This clonotype was picked up many times. V usage is TRBV20-1 and J usage is TRBJ1-2; no reliable D call. This CDR3 comprises 13 residues. V shed 5 bases and J shed 3 bases, with 13 bases lying between them. CDR1 and CDR2 (germline): DFQATT, SNEGSKA (reference sequence). In DNA form, the CDR3 reads TGCAGTGCTCGCACTGGGAGGGACTATGGCTACACCTTC. Translating it yields CSARTGRDYGYTF.

In its sample, this clonotype was seen many times. This sequence joins TRBV7-9 and TRBJ2-7; D not certain. The CDR3 extends over 14 amino acids. V was clipped by 1 base and J by 4 bases, with 11 bases between them. Germline V gene lookup returns CDR1 SEHNR and CDR2 FQNEAQ (reference sequence). The CDR3 DNA is TGTGCCAGCAGCTTAGGTGGACCTGTGTACGAGCAGTACTTC. Its translation: CASSLGGPVYEQYF.

This clonotype was counted ten times or more. This chain connects TRBV7-2 to TRBJ1-1; D perhaps matches TRBD1 (6 bases). V gave up 7 bases and J gave up 1 base, with 13 bases separating them. The CDR3 runs to 14 residues. CDR1 SGHTA and CDR2 FQGNSA come from the germline V gene. The CDR3 region has the DNA TGTGCCAGCAACGAGGGCAGGGGGAACACTGAAGCTTTCTTT. It is translated as CASNEGRGNTEAFF.

This clonotype occurred many times. V gene TRBV12-3 or TRBV12-4 combines with J gene TRBJ1-5; D is possibly TRBD1 (6 bases). Trimming stripped 1 base from V and 6 bases from J, with 13 bases between. This CDR3 comprises 15 residues. In nucleotides, the CDR3 is TGTGCCAGCAGTTTAGGCGGCAGGGGAATTCAGCCCCAGCATTTT. Protein product: CASSLGGRGIQPQHF.

Many counts were recorded for this clonotype. V and J are TRBV20-1 and TRBJ1-3; D might be TRBD1 (6 bases). Germline CDR1 and CDR2: DFQATT and SNEGSKA (reference sequence). The V and J ends lost 3 bases and 0 bases respectively, with 9 bases between them. The CDR3 totals 14 residues. The CDR3: CSARDRNSGNTIYF. For the CDR3, the DNA is TGCAGTGCTAGGGACAGAAACTCTGGAAACACCATATATTTT.

The table lists this clonotype with many counts. Likely a read error: the CDR3 ends without its conserved phenylalanine or tryptophan. The limits of the CDR3 on the DNA are not certain, so only TCRdb's listed CDR3 is given. The rearrangement uses TRBV6-2 or TRBV6-3 and TRBJ1-1. Germline-derived CDR1 and CDR2 are MNHEY and SVGEGT. The CDR3 has 10 residues if both end residues are counted. CDR3: CASRNPGLGL.

This clonotype was recorded many times. The chain has TRBV9 and TRBJ2-7; TRBD2 is a possible D gene (5 bases). V was trimmed by 0 bases and J by 0 bases, leaving 10 bases between them. Germline CDR1 reads SGDLS; CDR2 reads YYNGEE. CDR3 size: 15 residues. The CDR3 region is CASSVVPEGSYEQYF. In DNA form, the CDR3 reads TGTGCCAGCAGCGTAGTACCCGAGGGCTCCTACGAGCAGTACTTC.

At least ten counts were recorded for this clonotype. The chain is built from TRBV6-6 and TRBJ2-3; a weak D match, TRBD1 (6 bases). V lost 7 bases to trimming and J lost 0 bases, with 11 bases between them. This CDR3 is 14 amino acids long. CDR1 MNHNY and CDR2 SVGAGI come from the germline V gene (reference sequence). CDR3 sequence: CASKQGLSTDTQYF. The DNA of the CDR3 is TGTGCCAGCAAACAGGGCCTTAGCACAGATACGCAGTATTTT.

This clonotype came up many times. This chain joins TRBV7-6 and TRBJ2-7; the D gene could be TRBD1 or TRBD2 (5 bases each). Trimming pared 1 base from V and 0 bases from J, leaving 7 bases between. This CDR3 has 14 amino acids. Germline values: CDR1 SGHVS, CDR2 FNYEAQ. CDR3 residues: CASSLVGASYEQYF. Written as DNA, the CDR3 is TGTGCCAGCAGCTTAGTCGGGGCCTCCTACGAGCAGTACTTC.

This clonotype was seen repeatedly, ten times or more. The chain joins TRBV6-5 to TRBJ1-1; no firm D call. Germline values: CDR1 MNHEY, CDR2 SVGAGI. The CDR3 totals 13 residues. With 2 bases removed from V and 1 base from J, the gap between germline ends came to 5 bases. The CDR3 coding sequence is TGTGCCAGCAGTTACGGGTGGAACACTGAAGCTTTCTTT. This codes for CASSYGWNTEAFF.

This clonotype was observed a few times. The chain is built from TRBV19 and TRBJ2-7; D call uncertain. Germline V gives CDR1 LNHDA, CDR2 SQIVND (reference sequence). The CDR3 consists of 13 residues. Trimming pared 6 bases from V and 5 bases from J, leaving 14 bases between. CDR3 amino acids: CASSPSRAHEQYF. CDR3 DNA sequence: TGTGCCAGTAGCCCCTCGCGAGCCCACGAGCAGTACTTC.

Many counts were recorded for this clonotype. CDR3 in amino acids: CASSHLETNTQYF. In DNA form, the CDR3 reads TGTGCCAGCAGTCACTTGGAGACAAATACGCAGTATTTT. The chain recombines TRBV11-2 with TRBJ2-3; D gene uncertain. This CDR3 is 13 amino acids long. Trimming pared 6 bases from V and 7 bases from J, leaving 14 bases between. The germline V gene encodes CDR1 SGHAT and CDR2 FQNNGV.

This clonotype came up many times. This chain connects TRBV7-9 to TRBJ1-3; D ambiguous. This CDR3 region has 16 residues. The V and J ends lost 4 bases and 2 bases respectively, with 15 bases between them. Looked up from germline, CDR1 is SEHNR and CDR2 is FQNEAQ (reference sequence). In DNA, the CDR3 is TGTGCCAGCAGCTCCGGGCTCCAAACCGCTGGAAACACCATATATTTT. Translating gives CASSSGLQTAGNTIYF.

This chain joins TRBV19 and TRBJ1-6; D is unresolved. Germline CDR1 LNHDA, CDR2 SQIVND (reference sequence). Trimming left V 0 bases short and J 6 bases short, with 12 bases between. This CDR3 has 16 residues. CDR3 nucleotide sequence: TGTGCCAGTAGTATAGATGCTCGGGCCGGTAATTCACCCCTCCACTTT. Residues: CASSIDARAGNSPLHF.

This clonotype appeared many times. V usage is TRBV20-1 and J usage is TRBJ2-1, with TRBD2 matching over 11 bases. The CDR3 consists of 18 residues. Per germline, CDR1 DFQATT and CDR2 SNEGSKA (reference sequence). V lost 0 bases, J lost 1 base, and 8 bases stayed unmatched. CDR3 loop: CSARDRVAGGLSYNEQFF. The DNA for the CDR3 is TGCAGTGCTAGAGATCGGGTAGCGGGGGGGCTTTCCTACAATGAGCAGTTCTTC.

The sample holds many counts of this clonotype. The V call is TRBV29-1, the J call TRBJ2-5; 8 positions agree with TRBD2. The CDR3 has 14 residues. Germline-derived CDR1 and CDR2 are SQVTM and ANQGSEA. V shed 5 bases and J 5 bases; nucleotides not matched to a gene: 10. CDR3 bases: TGCAGCGTTTTCAATACGCGCGGGGGGGAGACCCAGTACTTC. As protein: CSVFNTRGGETQYF. The whole variable domain, remainder taken from reference TRBV29-1 and TRBJ2-5, is SAVISQKPSRDICQRGTSLTIQCQVDSQVTMMFWYRQQPGQSLTLIATANQGSEATYESGFVIDKFPISRPNLTFSTLTVSNMSPEDSSIYLCSVFNTRGGETQYFGPGTRLLVL.

This clonotype was counted many times. This chain uses TRBV27 with TRBJ2-1; possibly TRBD2 for D (6 bases). Trimming took 7 bases from V and 2 from J, leaving 21 bases between them. Germline V lookup: CDR1 MNHEY, CDR2 SMNVEV (reference sequence). The CDR3 covers 17 residues. CDR3 sequence reads: CASTPPGGALAYNEQFF. The DNA for the CDR3 is TGTGCCAGCACCCCCCCGGGCGGGGCCCTCGCCTACAATGAGCAGTTCTTC.

In this sample, this clonotype turned up many times. V gene TRBV2 combines with J gene TRBJ2-2; 10 bases align to TRBD1. The V and J ends lost 3 bases and 4 bases, in that order; junction bases with no gene match: 2. CDR3 size: 15 residues. CDR1 is SNHLY and CDR2 is FYNNEI in the germline V gene. The chain's CDR3 is CASSDGDRGTGELFF. The CDR3 DNA reads TGTGCCAGCAGTGACGGGGACAGGGGCACCGGGGAGCTGTTTTTT.

There are many counts of this clonotype. This chain joins TRBV10-3 and TRBJ1-4; 8 bases fit TRBD1. Per germline, CDR1 ENHRY and CDR2 SYGVKD. The junction had 11 bases not matched to a gene; V was cut back by 10 bases and J by 7 bases. The CDR3 sequence is 14 residues long. The CDR3 sequence is CATGETGASEKLFF. DNA of the CDR3: TGTGCCACCGGGGAGACAGGGGCGAGTGAAAAACTGTTTTTT.

This clonotype was detected ten times or more. This chain uses TRBV29-1 with TRBJ2-1, with D tentatively TRBD2 (7 bases). The CDR3 consists of 13 residues. V was shortened by 3 bases and J by 7 bases, with 13 bases between the two germline ends. Looked up from germline, CDR1 is SQVTM and CDR2 is ANQGSEA. The CDR3 DNA follows: TGCAGCGTTGAGCGGGGGCAGGGAAATGAGCAGTTCTTC. This encodes CSVERGQGNEQFF.

The chain links TRBV9 to TRBJ2-1; D possibly uses TRBD1 or TRBD2 (7 bases each). The CDR3 has 17 residues. V was shortened by 4 bases and J by 6 bases, with 23 bases between the two germline ends. CDR1 SGDLS and CDR2 YYNGEE come from the germline V gene. The CDR3 loop is CASSLPGEGASGNEQFF. The CDR3 nucleotides are TGTGCCAGCAGCCTACCGGGGGAGGGGGCCTCCGGCAATGAGCAGTTCTTC.

This clonotype was observed many times. The chain is built from TRBV6-5 and TRBJ2-7; perhaps TRBD1 as D (6 bases). The CDR3 spans 14 residues. V was cut by 0 bases and J by 7 bases, with 13 bases left in between. CDR1 is MNHEY and CDR2 is SVGAGI in the germline V gene. The CDR3 is CASSYSDSSGEQYF. CDR3 DNA sequence: TGTGCCAGCAGTTACTCGGACAGTTCGGGGGAGCAGTACTTC.

Only a few counts were recorded for this clonotype. This chain joins TRBV2 and TRBJ2-2, with a tentative D call TRBD1 (7 bases). Germline CDR1 SNHLY, CDR2 FYNNEI. The V end was cut by 11 bases, the J end by 5 bases, with 18 bases between. The CDR3 has 14 amino acids. The CDR3 sequence: CAGQWQGGTGELFF. CDR3 DNA sequence: TGTGCCGGGCAGTGGCAGGGGGGTACCGGGGAGCTGTTTTTT.

This clonotype was detected many times. V usage is TRBV4-3 and J usage is TRBJ2-3; D may match TRBD1 or TRBD2 (6 bases each). Trimming took 4 bases from V and 5 from J, leaving 22 bases between them. The CDR3 runs 17 residues. Germline lookup yields CDR1 LGHNA and CDR2 YSLEER. As DNA, the CDR3 is TGCGCCAGCAGCCGAGGTGGGGGGCCCATAACAGGAGATACGCAGTATTTT. This codes for CASSRGGGPITGDTQYF.

This clonotype was observed many times. J is TRBJ1-1 and V is TRBV10-2, with D possibly being TRBD1 (5 bases). The germline V and J ends were trimmed by 8 bases and 1 base, with 17 bases remaining between them. Germline V gives CDR1 WSHSY, CDR2 SAAADI. The CDR3 runs 15 residues. The CDR3 here is CASRLGHLGNTEAFF. The CDR3 DNA is TGCGCCAGCCGCCTAGGACATCTGGGGAACACTGAAGCTTTCTTT.

This clonotype was found many times. V and J are TRBV12-5 and TRBJ2-4; D may correspond to TRBD1 or TRBD2 (5 bases each). The CDR3 sequence is 14 residues long. Trimming shortened V by 1 base and J by 2 bases, and 6 bases separated the two germline ends. The V gene's germline CDR1 is LGHNT and CDR2 FRNRAP. The DNA of the CDR3 is TGTGCTAGTGGTTTGGGGGGGTCCAAAAACATTCAGTACTTC. This gives the protein CASGLGGSKNIQYF.

Ten or more counts support this clonotype. This chain links TRBV7-6 with TRBJ1-1; tentative D call: TRBD1 (6 bases). CDR1 is SGHVS and CDR2 is FNYEAQ in the germline V gene. The germline V and J ends were trimmed by 4 bases and 0 bases, with 18 bases remaining between them. This CDR3 contains 17 residues. For the CDR3, the DNA is TGTGCCAGCAGCTCGGTTCCGTCGGACAGCATGAACACTGAAGCTTTCTTT. Its protein product is CASSSVPSDSMNTEAFF.

This clonotype was found many times. This chain links TRBV7-2 with TRBJ1-1, with no clear D. Germline V gives CDR1 SGHTA, CDR2 FQGNSA. V was trimmed by 2 bases and J by 5 bases, leaving 6 bases between them. CDR3 length: 12 amino acids. Here the CDR3 reads CASSLLGTEAFF. The DNA of the CDR3 is TGTGCCAGCAGCTTACTGGGGACTGAAGCTTTCTTT.